The T cell receptor (beta chain) described here comes from a study of cytomegalovirus exposure and HLA in healthy donors. Regarding the study as a whole: The Asian-associated ancestry cluster reportedly had fewer N-insertions than the roughly 700-donor mean in a later analysis. A later analysis showed HLA-associated TCR beta chains outstripping equally common others in clonal expansion.

The PCR had 60 Vbeta and 13 Jbeta primers. TCRdb keeps only in-frame clones here, not all; method: immunoSEQ multiplex PCR. The table lists approximately 120,000 clones. Germline-derived CDR1 and CDR2 are SGHRS and YFSETQ. The CDR3 length is 14 residues. V was cut by 5 bases and J by 6 bases, with 17 bases left in between. On this clone: The antigen is unknown.

The chain joins TRBV5-1 to TRBJ1-1, with D possibly matching TRBD1 (5 bases). What was sequenced was PBMCs. The clonotype comes from a man aged 25-40 years in good health and CMV-seronegative. CDR3 in amino acids: CASRSGGGVAEAFF. The CDR3, as DNA: TGCGCCAGCAGGTCGGGTGGGGGGGTCGCTGAAGCTTTCTTT.